This T cell receptor (beta chain) was identified during a study of CD8 T cells in Susac syndrome. RNA amounts of 0.5 to 1 ug underwent reverse transcription with random hexamers. The CDR3 of TCR beta was amplified by immunoSEQ multiplex PCR across 54 Vbeta and 13 Jbeta. TCRdb reprocessed the immunoSEQ multiplex PCR reads with MiXCR, giving one entry per CDR3 protein. The table lists about 300,000 distinct CDR3 sequences, 70% to 90% of them singletons. The V gene's germline CDR1 is MNHEY and CDR2 SMNVEV (reference sequence). V was clipped by 5 bases and J by 6 bases; unmatched bases: 9. The CDR3 covers 15 residues.

The sample comprised CD8+ T cells from PBMCs. This TCR was recovered from a human donor with multiple sclerosis. This chain joins TRBV27 and TRBJ2-1, with 8 bases that match TRBD2. CDR3 in amino acids: CASSPGTSPFNEQFF. In nucleotides, the CDR3 is TGTGCCAGCAGTCCCGGGACTAGTCCATTCAATGAGCAGTTCTTC.